Each of the 21 T cell receptor beta chains below was sequenced from the same sample in a study of T-cell memory formation after mild COVID-19. TCRdb fed the 5' RACE reads into MiXCR, producing one record per CDR3 protein. This table holds roughly 190,000 distinct CDR3 sequences, around 30% found once. Material for sequencing was PBMCs or a T cell subset sorted from them (not recorded which). The receptors were gathered from an adult woman who had mild COVID-19 (a few samples of this study predate the infection). Cell type and time point are not known.

The rearrangement joins TRBV5-5 to TRBJ1-1; D is ambiguous. The CDR3 is made up of 15 amino acids. The germline V gene has CDR1 SGHKS and CDR2 YYEKEE (reference sequence). Deletions cut 3 bases from V and 1 base from J, with 13 bases between. CDR3 amino acids: CASSWEWPGNTEAFF. CDR3 in DNA: TGTGCCAGCAGCTGGGAATGGCCAGGGAACACTGAAGCTTTCTTT.

This clonotype has a handful of counts. The rearrangement uses TRBV20-1 and TRBJ2-7, with D perhaps TRBD2 (5 bases). Trimming removed 3 bases at V and 3 bases at J, with 12 bases between. The CDR3 totals 13 residues. Germline loops: CDR1 DFQATT, CDR2 SNEGSKA (reference sequence). CDR3 protein: CSARRAENYEQYF. CDR3 nucleotide sequence: TGCAGTGCTAGGAGGGCAGAAAACTACGAGCAGTACTTC.

In its sample, this clonotype was seen a few times. This chain uses TRBV7-2 with TRBJ1-5; D is uncertain. The CDR3 is made up of 14 amino acids. Looked up from germline, CDR1 is SGHTA and CDR2 is FQGNSA. V gave up 1 base and J gave up 0 bases, with 4 bases separating them. CDR3 amino acids: CASSLDYSNQPQHF. The DNA for the CDR3 is TGTGCCAGCAGCTTAGACTATAGCAATCAGCCCCAGCATTTT.

Only a few counts were recorded for this clonotype. This rearrangement joins TRBV12-3 or TRBV12-4 to TRBJ1-1; D is unclear. This CDR3 is 14 amino acids long. Trimming left V 7 bases short and J 4 bases short, with 16 bases between. The CDR3, as DNA: TGTGCCAGCATCAGGAGGGAGAGGCGCACTGAAGCTTTCTTT. Residues: CASIRRERRTEAFF.

This clonotype was counted a few times. The chain is built from TRBV30 and TRBJ2-2; 8 bases agree with TRBD1. Germline-derived CDR1 and CDR2 are GTSNPN and SVGIG (reference sequence). V lost 5 bases, J lost 9 bases, and 14 bases stayed unmatched. The CDR3 sequence is 15 residues long. The CDR3 DNA follows: TGTGCCTGGGTACCTCGGGACAGGCCCCTAAGGGAGCTGTTTTTT. As protein: CAWVPRDRPLRELFF.

V gene TRBV5-1 combines with J gene TRBJ2-7; D not certain. Trimming removed 0 bases from V and 3 bases from J, with 22 bases in between. This CDR3 has 18 amino acids. The germline CDR1 and CDR2 sequences are SGHRS and YFSETQ. This CDR3 reads CASSLAGYSRFIDYEQYF. In DNA, the CDR3 is TGCGCCAGCAGCTTGGCCGGTTACAGTAGGTTTATCGACTACGAGCAGTACTTC.

This clonotype appeared a few times. The chain has TRBV4-2 and TRBJ1-1, with a weak D call TRBD1 (6 bases). V was trimmed by 1 base and J by 4 bases, leaving 13 bases between them. The CDR3 spans 15 residues. CDR1 and CDR2 (germline): LGHNA, YNFKEQ. As DNA, the CDR3 is TGTGCCAGCAGCCAAGGCGGCAGGGGTGGCACTGAAGCTTTCTTT. Translating it yields CASSQGGRGGTEAFF.

This chain uses TRBV27 with TRBJ2-7; the D gene is possibly TRBD1 (6 bases). The CDR3 is 14 residues long. Per germline, CDR1 MNHEY and CDR2 SMNVEV (reference sequence). Trimming took off 6 bases at V and 2 bases at J, with 14 bases between the two ends. CDR3 loop: CASRNRVYAYEQYF. The CDR3 nucleotides read TGTGCCAGCAGAAACAGGGTTTATGCCTACGAGCAGTACTTC.

This clonotype occurred many times. This sequence joins TRBV7-2 and TRBJ1-5, with D uncertain. Germline V gene data show CDR1 as SGHTA and CDR2 as FQGNSA. The germline V and J ends were trimmed by 5 bases and 2 bases, with 7 bases remaining between them. The CDR3 runs to 13 residues. The DNA of the CDR3 is TGTGCCAGCAGCCTGAGGGGCAATCAGCCCCAGCATTTT. Amino acids: CASSLRGNQPQHF.

V is TRBV29-1 and J is TRBJ2-7; no firm D call. The CDR3 is 13 amino acids. The V and J ends lost 0 bases and 2 bases respectively, with 8 bases between them. Per germline, CDR1 SQVTM and CDR2 ANQGSEA. Here the CDR3 DNA reads TGCAGCGTTGAAGATCAGAACACCTACGAGCAGTACTTC. It is translated as CSVEDQNTYEQYF.

This clonotype was seen at least ten times. The V and J genes are TRBV2 and TRBJ1-5; D unclear. CDR1 SNHLY and CDR2 FYNNEI come from the germline V gene. V was pared by 5 bases and J by 0 bases, with 11 bases between. The CDR3 sequence is 15 residues long. CDR3 sequence: CASSPATFSNQPQHF. Written as DNA, the CDR3 is TGTGCCAGCAGTCCAGCTACCTTTAGCAATCAGCCCCAGCATTTT.

This clonotype was detected a few times. The genes are TRBV12-3 or TRBV12-4 and TRBJ2-4; D is unclear. V shed 4 bases and J shed 7 bases, with 8 bases lying between them. The CDR3 runs 12 residues. CDR3 amino acids: CASSSGMNIQYF. CDR3 in DNA: TGTGCCAGCAGTTCTGGTATGAACATTCAGTACTTC.

V and J are TRBV30 and TRBJ2-7; possibly TRBD1 for D (7 bases). Per germline, CDR1 GTSNPN and CDR2 SVGIG (reference sequence). The CDR3 runs 13 residues. V lost 5 bases and J lost 3, with 14 bases in between. The CDR3 reads CAWGGGDRYEQYF. The CDR3 DNA sequence: TGTGCCTGGGGAGGGGGCGATCGCTACGAGCAGTACTTC. The full variable domain, completed using reference TRBV30 and TRBJ2-7, is SQTIHQWPATLVQPVGSPLSLECTVEGTSNPNLYWYRQAAGRGLQLLFYSVGIGQISSEVPQNLSASRPQDRQFILSSKKLLLSDSGFYLCAWGGGDRYEQYFGPGTRLTVT.

This clonotype was detected a few times. The V call is TRBV5-1, the J call TRBJ2-5, with TRBD1 matching over 8 bases. V lost 4 bases to trimming and J lost 2 bases; unmatched junction nucleotides: 7. The CDR3 runs to 15 residues. The germline gives CDR1 SGHRS, CDR2 YFSETQ. CDR3 amino acids: CASSIPGTGQETQYF. CDR3 nucleotides: TGCGCCAGCAGCATTCCCGGGACAGGACAAGAGACCCAGTACTTC. Combining the CDR3 with reference TRBV5-1 and TRBJ2-5 gives the whole variable domain KAGVTQTPRYLIKTRGQQVTLSCSPISGHRSVSWYQQTPGQGLQFLFEYFSETQRNKGNFPGRFSGRQFSNSRSEMNVSTLELGDSALYLCASSIPGTGQETQYFGPGTRLLVL.

CDR3: CATTKGGSSTDTQYF. As DNA, the CDR3 is TGTGCCACCACAAAGGGGGGGTCGAGCACAGATACGCAGTATTTT. The rearrangement links TRBV24-1 to TRBJ2-3; a possible D gene is TRBD2 (7 bases). The CDR3 extends over 15 amino acids. In germline, CDR1 is KGHDR, CDR2 SFDVKD. Between the trimmed V and J ends, which lost 8 bases and 0 bases, there was a span of 14 bases.

This chain uses TRBV5-5 with TRBJ1-1; no clear D gene. CDR3 length: 12 residues. Germline values: CDR1 SGHKS, CDR2 YYEKEE (reference sequence). Trimming stripped 3 bases from V and 4 bases from J, with 7 bases between. The CDR3 reads CASSSQCTEAFF. The CDR3 coding sequence is TGTGCCAGCAGCTCACAGTGCACTGAAGCTTTCTTT.

This clonotype has a handful of counts. The V gene is TRBV15, the J gene TRBJ2-1; D is undetermined. The germline CDR1 and CDR2 sequences are LNHNV and YYDKDF (reference sequence). The CDR3 loop spans 17 amino acids. V was trimmed by 1 base and J by 3 bases, leaving 16 bases between them. The CDR3 DNA reads TGTGCCACCAGCAGAGTACCCACCGGGCCTAACTACAATGAGCAGTTCTTC. Encoded protein: CATSRVPTGPNYNEQFF.

The table lists this clonotype with a few counts. One end of the junction fails to match germline, which may point to a read error. The chain couples TRBV11-3 to TRBJ2-2, with no clear D. This CDR3 contains 13 residues. Germline V gives CDR1 SGHNT, CDR2 YENEEA. DNA for the CDR3: TGTGCCAGCAGCTTAGATAACAACGGGGAGCTGTTTTTT. Translated: CASSLDNNGELFF.

The genes are TRBV7-6 and TRBJ2-3; 13 nucleotides line up with TRBD2. Germline lookup yields CDR1 SGHVS and CDR2 FNYEAQ. CDR3 length: 18 amino acids. V shed 1 base, J shed 4 bases, and the junction held 8 bases outside the gene matches. CDR3 in amino acids: CASSLGTSGGRGADTQYF. CDR3 bases: TGTGCCAGCAGCTTAGGGACTAGCGGGGGCCGAGGCGCAGATACGCAGTATTTT.

This clonotype has at least ten counts. The J gene is TRBJ1-1, the V gene TRBV29-1; weak D call: TRBD1 (6 bases). The V end lost 4 bases, the J end lost 1 base, and 16 bases lay between the germline ends. This CDR3 region has 15 residues. The V gene's germline CDR1 is SQVTM and CDR2 ANQGSEA. DNA of the CDR3: TGCAGCGTTGGAGGGGGGGTTGCGGAGAACACTGAAGCTTTCTTT. As protein: CSVGGGVAENTEAFF.

The CDR3 loop is CASSPLGLAGSVRLFNEQFF. The CDR3 region has the DNA TGTGCCAGCAGTCCGTTGGGGCTAGCGGGAAGTGTACGCTTGTTCAATGAGCAGTTCTTC. V and J are TRBV12-3 or TRBV12-4 and TRBJ2-1; 9 bases line up with TRBD2. CDR3 length: 20 amino acids. Unmatched junction bases numbered 23, after V lost 5 bases and J lost 6 bases.